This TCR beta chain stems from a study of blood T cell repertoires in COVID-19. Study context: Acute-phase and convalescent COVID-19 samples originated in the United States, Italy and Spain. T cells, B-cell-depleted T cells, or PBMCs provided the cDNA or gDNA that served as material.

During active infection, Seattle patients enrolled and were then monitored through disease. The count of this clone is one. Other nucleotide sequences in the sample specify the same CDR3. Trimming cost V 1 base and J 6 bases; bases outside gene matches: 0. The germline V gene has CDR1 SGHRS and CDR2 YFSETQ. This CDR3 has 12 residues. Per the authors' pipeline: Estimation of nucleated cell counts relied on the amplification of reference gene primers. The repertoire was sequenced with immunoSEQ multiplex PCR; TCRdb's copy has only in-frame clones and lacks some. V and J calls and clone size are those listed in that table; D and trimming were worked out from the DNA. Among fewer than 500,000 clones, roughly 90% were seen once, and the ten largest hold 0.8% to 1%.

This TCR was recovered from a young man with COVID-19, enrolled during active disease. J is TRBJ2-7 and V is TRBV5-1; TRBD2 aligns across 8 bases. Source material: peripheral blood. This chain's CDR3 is CASSLLAGEQYF. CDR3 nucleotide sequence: TGCGCCAGCAGCTTGCTAGCGGGCGAGCAGTACTTC.